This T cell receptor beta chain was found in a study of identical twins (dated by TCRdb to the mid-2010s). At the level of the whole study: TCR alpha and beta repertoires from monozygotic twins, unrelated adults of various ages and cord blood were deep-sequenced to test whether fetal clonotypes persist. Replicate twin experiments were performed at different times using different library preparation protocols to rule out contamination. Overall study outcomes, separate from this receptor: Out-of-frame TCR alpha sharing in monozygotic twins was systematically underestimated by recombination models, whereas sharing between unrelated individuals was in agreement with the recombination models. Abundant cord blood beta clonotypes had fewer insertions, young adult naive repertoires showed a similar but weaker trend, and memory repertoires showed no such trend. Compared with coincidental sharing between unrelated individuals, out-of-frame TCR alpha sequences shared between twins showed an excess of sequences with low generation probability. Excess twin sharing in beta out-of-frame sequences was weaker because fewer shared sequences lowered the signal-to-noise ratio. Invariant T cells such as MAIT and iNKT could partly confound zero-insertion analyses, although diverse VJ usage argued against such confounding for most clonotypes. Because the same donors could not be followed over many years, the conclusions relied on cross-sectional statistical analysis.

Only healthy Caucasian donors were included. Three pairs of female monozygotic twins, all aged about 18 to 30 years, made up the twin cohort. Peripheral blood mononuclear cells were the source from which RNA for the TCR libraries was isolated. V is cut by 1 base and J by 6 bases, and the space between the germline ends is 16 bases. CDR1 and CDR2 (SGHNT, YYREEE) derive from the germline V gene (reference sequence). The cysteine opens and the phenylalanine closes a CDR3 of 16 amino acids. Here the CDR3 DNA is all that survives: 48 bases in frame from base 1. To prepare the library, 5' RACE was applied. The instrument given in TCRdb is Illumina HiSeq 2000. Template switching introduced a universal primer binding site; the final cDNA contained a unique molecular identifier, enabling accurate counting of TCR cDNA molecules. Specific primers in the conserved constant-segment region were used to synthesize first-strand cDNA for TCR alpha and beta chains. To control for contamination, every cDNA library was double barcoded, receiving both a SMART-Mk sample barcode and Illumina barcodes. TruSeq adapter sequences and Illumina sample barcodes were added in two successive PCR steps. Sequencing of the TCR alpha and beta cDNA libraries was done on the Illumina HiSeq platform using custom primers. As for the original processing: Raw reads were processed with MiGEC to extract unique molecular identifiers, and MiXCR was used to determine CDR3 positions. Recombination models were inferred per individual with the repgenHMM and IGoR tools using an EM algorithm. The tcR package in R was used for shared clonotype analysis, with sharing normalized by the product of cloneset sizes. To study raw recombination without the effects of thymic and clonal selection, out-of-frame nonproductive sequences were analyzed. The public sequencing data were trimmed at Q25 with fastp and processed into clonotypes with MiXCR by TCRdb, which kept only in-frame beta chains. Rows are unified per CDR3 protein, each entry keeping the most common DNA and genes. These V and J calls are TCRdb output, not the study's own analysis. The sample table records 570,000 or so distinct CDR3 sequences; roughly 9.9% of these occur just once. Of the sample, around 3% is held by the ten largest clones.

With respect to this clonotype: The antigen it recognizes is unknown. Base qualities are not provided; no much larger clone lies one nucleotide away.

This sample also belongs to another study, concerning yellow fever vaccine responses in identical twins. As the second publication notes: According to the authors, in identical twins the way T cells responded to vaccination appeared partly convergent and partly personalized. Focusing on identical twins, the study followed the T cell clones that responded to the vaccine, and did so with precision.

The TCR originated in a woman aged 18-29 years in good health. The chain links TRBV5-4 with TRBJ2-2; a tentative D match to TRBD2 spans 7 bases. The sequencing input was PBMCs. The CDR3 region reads CASSLLWGGRAGELFF. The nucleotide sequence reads TGTGCCAGCAGCTTGCTCTGGGGGGGCCGTGCCGGGGAGCTGTTTTTT.